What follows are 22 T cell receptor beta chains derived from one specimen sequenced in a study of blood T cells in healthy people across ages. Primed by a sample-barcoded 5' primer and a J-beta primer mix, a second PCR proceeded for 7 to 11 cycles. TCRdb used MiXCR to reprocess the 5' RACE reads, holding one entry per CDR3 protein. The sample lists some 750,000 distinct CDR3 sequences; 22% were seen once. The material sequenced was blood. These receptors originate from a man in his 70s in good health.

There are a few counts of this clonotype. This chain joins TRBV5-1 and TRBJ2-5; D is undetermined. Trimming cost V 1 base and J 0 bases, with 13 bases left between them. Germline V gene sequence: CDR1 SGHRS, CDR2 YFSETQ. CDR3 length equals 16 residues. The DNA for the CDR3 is TGCGCCAGCAGCTTGAATCCACAAGAGAACCAAGAGACCCAGTACTTC. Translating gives CASSLNPQENQETQYF.

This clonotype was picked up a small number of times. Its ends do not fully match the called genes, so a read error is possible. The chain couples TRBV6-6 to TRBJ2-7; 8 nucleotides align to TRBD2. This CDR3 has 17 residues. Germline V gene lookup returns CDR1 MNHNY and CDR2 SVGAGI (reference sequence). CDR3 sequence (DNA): TGTGCCAGCAGTTACTCTAGCGGGGCCGGCACAAACAATGAGCAGCTCTTC. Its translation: CASSYSSGAGTNNEQLF.

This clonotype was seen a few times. Written as DNA, the CDR3 is TGCGCCAGCAGCCAAGGTTCCCGGGGAGGGATGGGTAATGAGCAGTTCTTC. This translates into CASSQGSRGGMGNEQFF. The J gene is TRBJ2-1, the V gene TRBV4-1, with TRBD2 identical over 7 bases. The CDR3 runs to 17 residues. Trimming cost V 1 base and J 7 bases; bases outside gene matches: 13. Germline lookup yields CDR1 MGHRA and CDR2 YSYEKL.

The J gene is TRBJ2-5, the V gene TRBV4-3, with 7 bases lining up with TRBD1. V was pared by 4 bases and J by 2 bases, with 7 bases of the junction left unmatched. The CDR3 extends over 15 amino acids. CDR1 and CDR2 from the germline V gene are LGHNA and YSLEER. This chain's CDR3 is CASSRDRVRQETQYF. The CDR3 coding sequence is TGCGCCAGCAGCCGCGACAGGGTGAGGCAAGAGACCCAGTACTTC.

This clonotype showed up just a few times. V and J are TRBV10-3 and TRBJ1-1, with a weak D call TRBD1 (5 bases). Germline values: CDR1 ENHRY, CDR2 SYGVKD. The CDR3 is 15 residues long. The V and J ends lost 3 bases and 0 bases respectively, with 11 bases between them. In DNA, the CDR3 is TGTGCCATCAGTGACCCGGGACGGTTGAACACTGAAGCTTTCTTT. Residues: CAISDPGRLNTEAFF.

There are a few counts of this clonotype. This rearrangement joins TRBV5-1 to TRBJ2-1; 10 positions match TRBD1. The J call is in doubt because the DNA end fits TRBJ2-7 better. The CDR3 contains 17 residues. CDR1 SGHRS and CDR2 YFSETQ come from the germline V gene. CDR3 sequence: CASSSPPDRGNAYEQYF. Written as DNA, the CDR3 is TGCGCCAGCAGCTCCCCGCCGGACAGGGGGAATGCCTACGAGCAGTACTTC.

The CDR3 DNA reads TGCAGTGCTAGACTCGCAGCGTCCTATGGCTACACCTTC. Translation gives CSARLAASYGYTF. The V and J genes are TRBV20-1 and TRBJ1-2; D not resolved. The CDR3 has 13 residues. Looked up from germline, CDR1 is DFQATT and CDR2 is SNEGSKA (reference sequence). The V and J ends lost 2 bases and 4 bases respectively, with 11 bases between them.

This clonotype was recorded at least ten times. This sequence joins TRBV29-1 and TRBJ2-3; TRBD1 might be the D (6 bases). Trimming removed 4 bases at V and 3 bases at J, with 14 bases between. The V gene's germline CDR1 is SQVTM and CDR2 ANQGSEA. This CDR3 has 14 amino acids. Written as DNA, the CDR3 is TGCAGCGTTGTGGTGGGGGCCACTACAGATACGCAGTATTTT. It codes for CSVVVGATTDTQYF.

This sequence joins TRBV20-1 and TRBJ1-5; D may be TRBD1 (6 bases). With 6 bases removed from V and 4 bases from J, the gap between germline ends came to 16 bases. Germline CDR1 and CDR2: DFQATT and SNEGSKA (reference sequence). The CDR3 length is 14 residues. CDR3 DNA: TGCAGTGCCGGAAGTCCAGGGACAAATCAGCCCCAGCATTTT. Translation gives CSAGSPGTNQPQHF.

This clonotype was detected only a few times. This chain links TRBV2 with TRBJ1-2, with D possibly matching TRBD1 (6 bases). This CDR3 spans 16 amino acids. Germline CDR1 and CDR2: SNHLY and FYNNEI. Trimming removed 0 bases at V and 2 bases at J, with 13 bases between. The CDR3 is CASSEARTVKNYGYTF. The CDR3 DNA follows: TGTGCCAGCAGTGAAGCGCGGACAGTAAAGAACTATGGCTACACCTTC.

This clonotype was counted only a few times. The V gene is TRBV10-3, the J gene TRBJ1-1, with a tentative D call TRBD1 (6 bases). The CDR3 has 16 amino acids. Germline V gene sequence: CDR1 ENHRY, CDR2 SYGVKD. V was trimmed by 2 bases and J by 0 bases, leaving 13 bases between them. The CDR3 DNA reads TGTGCCATCAGTGAGGGGCGGGGGCTGATGAACACTGAAGCTTTCTTT. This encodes CAISEGRGLMNTEAFF.

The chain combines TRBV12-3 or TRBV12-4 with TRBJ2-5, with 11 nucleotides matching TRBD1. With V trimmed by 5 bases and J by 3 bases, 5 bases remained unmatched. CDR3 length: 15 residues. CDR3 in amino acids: CASSRTGGAKETQYF. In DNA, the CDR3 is TGTGCCAGCAGTCGGACAGGGGGCGCAAAAGAGACCCAGTACTTC.

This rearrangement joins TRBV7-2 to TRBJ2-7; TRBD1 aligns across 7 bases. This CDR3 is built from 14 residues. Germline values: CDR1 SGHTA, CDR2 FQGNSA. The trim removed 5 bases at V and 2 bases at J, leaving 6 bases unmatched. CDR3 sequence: CASSLRDSTYEQYV. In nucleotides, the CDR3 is TGTGCCAGCAGCCTAAGGGACAGTACCTACGAGCAGTACGTC.

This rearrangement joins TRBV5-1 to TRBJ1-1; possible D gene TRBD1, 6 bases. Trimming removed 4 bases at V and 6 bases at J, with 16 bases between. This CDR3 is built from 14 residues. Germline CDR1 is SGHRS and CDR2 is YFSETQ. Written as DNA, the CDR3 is TGCGCCAGCAGCGGGGGGCGGCAGGTCGCTGAAGCTTTCTTT. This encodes CASSGGRQVAEAFF.

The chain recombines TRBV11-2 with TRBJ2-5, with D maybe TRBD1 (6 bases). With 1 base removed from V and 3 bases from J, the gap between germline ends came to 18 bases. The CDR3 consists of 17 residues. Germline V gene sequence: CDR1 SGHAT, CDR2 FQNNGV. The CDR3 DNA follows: TGTGCCAGCAGCTTAGTACTTTCCTGGGGGCCGGAAGAGACCCAGTACTTC. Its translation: CASSLVLSWGPEETQYF.

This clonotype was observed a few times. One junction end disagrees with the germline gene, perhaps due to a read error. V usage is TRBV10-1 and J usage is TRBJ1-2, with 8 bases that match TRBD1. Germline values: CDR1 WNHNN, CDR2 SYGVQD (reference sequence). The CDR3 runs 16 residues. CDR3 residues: CASSDLTGARSYGHTF. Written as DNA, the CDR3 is TGCGCCAGCAGTGATCTGACAGGGGCTCGTTCGTATGGCCACACCTTC.

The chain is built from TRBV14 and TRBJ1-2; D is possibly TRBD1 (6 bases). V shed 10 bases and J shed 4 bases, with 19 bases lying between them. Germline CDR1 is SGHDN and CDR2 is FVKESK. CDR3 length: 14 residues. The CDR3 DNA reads TGTGCCATCCCCAACAGGGTCTTGGTCTATGGCTACACCTTC. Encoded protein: CAIPNRVLVYGYTF.

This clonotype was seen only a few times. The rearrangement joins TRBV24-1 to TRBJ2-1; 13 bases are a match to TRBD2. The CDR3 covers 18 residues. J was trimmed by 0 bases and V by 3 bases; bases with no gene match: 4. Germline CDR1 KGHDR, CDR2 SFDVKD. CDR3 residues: CATSDPGLAGSSYNEQFF. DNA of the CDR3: TGTGCCACCAGTGATCCGGGACTAGCGGGAAGCTCCTACAATGAGCAGTTCTTC.

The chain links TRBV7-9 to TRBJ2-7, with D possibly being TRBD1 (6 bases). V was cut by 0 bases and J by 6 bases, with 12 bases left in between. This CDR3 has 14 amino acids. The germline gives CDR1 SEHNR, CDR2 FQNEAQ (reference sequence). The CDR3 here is CASSLAFGTSEQYF. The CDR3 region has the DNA TGTGCCAGCAGCTTAGCTTTTGGGACATCCGAGCAGTACTTC.

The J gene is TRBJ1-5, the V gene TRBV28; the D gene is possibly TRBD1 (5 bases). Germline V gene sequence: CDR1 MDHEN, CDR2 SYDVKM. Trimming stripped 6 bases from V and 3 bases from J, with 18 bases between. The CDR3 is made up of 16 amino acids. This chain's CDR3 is CASSPLGGRVNQPQHF. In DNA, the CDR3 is TGTGCCAGCAGCCCCCTGGGGGGTCGGGTCAATCAGCCCCAGCATTTT. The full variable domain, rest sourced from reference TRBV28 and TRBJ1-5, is DVKVTQSSRYLVKRTGEKVFLECVQDMDHENMFWYRQDPGLGLRLIYFSYDVKMKEKGDIPEGYSVSREKKERFSLILESASTNQTSMYLCASSPLGGRVNQPQHFGDGTRLSIL.

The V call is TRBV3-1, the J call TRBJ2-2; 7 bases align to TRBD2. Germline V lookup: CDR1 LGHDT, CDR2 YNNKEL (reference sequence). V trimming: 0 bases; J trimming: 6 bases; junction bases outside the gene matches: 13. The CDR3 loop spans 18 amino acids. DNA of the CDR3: TGTGCCAGCAGCCAAGATCAACGCGGGAGAGCTATCGCCGGGGAGCTGTTTTTT. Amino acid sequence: CASSQDQRGRAIAGELFF.

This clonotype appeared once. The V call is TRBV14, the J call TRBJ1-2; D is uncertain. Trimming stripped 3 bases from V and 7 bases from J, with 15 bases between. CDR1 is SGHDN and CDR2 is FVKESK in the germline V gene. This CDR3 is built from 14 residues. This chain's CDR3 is CASSQEEAGGGYTF. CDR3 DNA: TGTGCCAGCAGCCAGGAGGAAGCAGGTGGTGGCTACACCTTC.